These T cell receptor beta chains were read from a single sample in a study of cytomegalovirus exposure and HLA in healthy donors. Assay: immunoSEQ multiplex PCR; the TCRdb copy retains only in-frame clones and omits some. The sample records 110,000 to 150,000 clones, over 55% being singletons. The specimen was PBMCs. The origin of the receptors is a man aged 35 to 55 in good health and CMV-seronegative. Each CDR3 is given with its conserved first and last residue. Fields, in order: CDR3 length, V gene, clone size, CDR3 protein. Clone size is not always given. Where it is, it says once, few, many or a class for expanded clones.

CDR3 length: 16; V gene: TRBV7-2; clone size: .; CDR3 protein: CASSLVGGRAPYEQYF
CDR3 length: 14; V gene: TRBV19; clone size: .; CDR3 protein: CASSIGGRAHEQYF
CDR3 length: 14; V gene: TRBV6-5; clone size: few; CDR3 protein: CASSPLMDRGGYTF
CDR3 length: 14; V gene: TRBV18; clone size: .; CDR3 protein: CASSPLTVAYEQYF
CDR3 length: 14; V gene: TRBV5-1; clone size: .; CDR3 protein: CASSSAGTGREQYF
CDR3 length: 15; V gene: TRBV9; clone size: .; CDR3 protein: CASSDPGQGTDTQYF
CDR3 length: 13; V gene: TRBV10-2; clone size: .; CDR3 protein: CASSVGEVNGYTF
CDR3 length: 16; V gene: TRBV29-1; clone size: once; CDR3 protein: CSVIATGTRTTYEQYF
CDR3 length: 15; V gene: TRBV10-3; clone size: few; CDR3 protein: CAISITGKGNQPQHF
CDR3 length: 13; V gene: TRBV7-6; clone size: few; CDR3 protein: CASSSSTGGTQYF
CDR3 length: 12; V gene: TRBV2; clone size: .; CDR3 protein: CASRSGLAGLYF
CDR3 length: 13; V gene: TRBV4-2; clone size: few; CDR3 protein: CASSQGGNTEAFF
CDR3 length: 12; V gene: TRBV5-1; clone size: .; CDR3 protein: CASSLSDSEQFF
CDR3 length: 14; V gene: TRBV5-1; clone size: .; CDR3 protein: CASSLDGAYTEAFF
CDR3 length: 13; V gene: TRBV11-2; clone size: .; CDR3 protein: CASSPNRGGMQYF
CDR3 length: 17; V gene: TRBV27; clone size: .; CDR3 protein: CASSPRDLRRGNQPQHF
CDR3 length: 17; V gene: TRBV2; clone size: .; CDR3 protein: CASRAPLAGDPTGELFF
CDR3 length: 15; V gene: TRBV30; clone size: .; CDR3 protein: CAWTLKYGRDYGYTF
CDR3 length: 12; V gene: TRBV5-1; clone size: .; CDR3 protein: CASSLGSSRAFF
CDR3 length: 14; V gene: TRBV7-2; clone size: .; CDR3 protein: CASSFLSSNQPQHF
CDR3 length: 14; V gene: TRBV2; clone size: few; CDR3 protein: CASSPRTSSNEQFF
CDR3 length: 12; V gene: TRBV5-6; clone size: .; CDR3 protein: CAIGGENQPQHF
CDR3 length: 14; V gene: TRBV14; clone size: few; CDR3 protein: CASSEQGAYYGYTF
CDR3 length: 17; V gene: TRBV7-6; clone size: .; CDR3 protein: CASSLGLAGGPRGEQFF
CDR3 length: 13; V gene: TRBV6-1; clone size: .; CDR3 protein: CASSQDRNQPQNF
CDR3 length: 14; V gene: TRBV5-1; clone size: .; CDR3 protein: CASSLGTATDTQYF
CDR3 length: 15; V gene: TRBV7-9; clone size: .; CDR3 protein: CASSSRDRVQETQYF
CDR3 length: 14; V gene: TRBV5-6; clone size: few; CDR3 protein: CASCIRGGGTEAFF
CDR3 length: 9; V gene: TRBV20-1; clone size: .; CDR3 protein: CSAVPSGFF
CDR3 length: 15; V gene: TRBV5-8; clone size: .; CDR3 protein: CASSRTGRSNQPQHF
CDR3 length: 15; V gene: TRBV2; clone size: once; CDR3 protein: CASSVTEGVHYGYTF
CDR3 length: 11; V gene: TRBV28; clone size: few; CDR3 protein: CASEDYNEQFF